These T cell receptor beta chains were read from a single sample in a study of T cell responses to AZD1222 COVID-19 vaccine. The assay was immunoSEQ multiplex PCR, and TCRdb's table has in-frame clones only and misses some. The sample has 100,000 or so clones, roughly 90% seen once; the top ten hold roughly 2.5%. The source material was peripheral blood, sampled on day 0 of AZD1222 vaccination. The receptor source for this set is an adult in good health. Both conserved end residues are part of each CDR3. Clone size appears in some rows only: once, few, many, or a class for an expanded clone.

V gene	clone size	CDR3 protein
TRBV3-1/TRBV3-2	-	CASSQDRRQPNSPLHF
TRBV7-2	-	CASSGTGTSAYNEQFF
TRBV25-1	-	CASSVQGAGVVNEQFF
TRBV7-8	-	CASSFLGPDAYNEQFF
TRBV5-1	-	CASSFRGLAGDPGADTQYF
TRBV6-1	-	CASSERGARAETQYF
TRBV3-1/TRBV3-2	-	CASSRAGLNTEAFF
TRBV3-1/TRBV3-2	-	CASRAGTGGSDTQYF
TRBV28	-	CASSLLGNEKLFF
TRBV5-5	-	CASRSRPLTEAFF
TRBV5-4	few	CASSSDPNYGYTF
TRBV6-2/TRBV6-3	-	CASSYSGEHSGANVLTF
TRBV5-1	-	CASSVSGSTDTQYF
TRBV14	-	CASSQDLEQFF
TRBV12-3/TRBV12-4	-	CASGGRAHTQYF
TRBV6-2/TRBV6-3	-	CASSYDAGSSYEQYF
TRBV11-2	-	CASSSTGKGEQFF
TRBV7-9	medium-sized	CATQPAGTDTQYF
TRBV7-2	-	CASSLRRQEDQPQHF
TRBV28	-	CASRPRTGKSNQPQHF
TRBV9	-	CASSRGGDRWIEQYF
TRBV5-1	-	CASKTDGGVYNEQFF
TRBV4-2	-	CASSQGAGTGGRPSPVGF
TRBV2	-	CASRNSGRGNEQFF
TRBV20-1	-	CSVTRFGEQFF
TRBV5-1	-	CASSSDSGQETQYF
TRBV7-9	-	CASSLGQGSSNYGYTF
TRBV7-8	-	CASSLGGNYGYTF
TRBV4-1	-	CASSQGLAGGRRTYNEQFF
TRBV6-9	-	CASSYSGRVPRGNSPLHF
TRBV5-4	many	CASSDRDRILYGYTF
TRBV2	-	CASSPLQSDAKNIQYF
TRBV7-9	-	CASSSTSGANVLTF
TRBV2	-	CASSLLAPRGTGELFF
TRBV12-3/TRBV12-4	-	CASGTGFKDTQYF
TRBV6-5	-	CASRFGNTGELFF
TRBV19	-	CASSFRTSGSEQYF
TRBV6-6	-	CASSSVIYEQYF
TRBV5-1	once	CASSTTTGSSGNTIYF
TRBV19	few	CASSIVAGDEQFF
TRBV28	-	CASSYSSWGTRDTQYF
TRBV29-1	-	CSAQGLGNYGYTF
TRBV6-5	-	CASRQDPNPNYEQYF
TRBV10-3	-	CAISEDHEQYF
TRBV7-2	-	CASSSGQRPSPLHF
TRBV2	-	CASSILAGGYNEQFF
TRBV28	-	CASVGWGPNTEAFF
TRBV6-2/TRBV6-3	few	CASSYSTSGRGSYNEQFF
TRBV6-5	-	CASSLGTTGDQPQHF
TRBV6-5	-	CASRPRQGRTEAFF
TRBV6-2/TRBV6-3	-	CASSPAASGGEAFF
TRBV5-6	-	CASSLGGMNEQFF